This entry is about one TCR beta chain. The source of the sample is a study of T-cell memory formation after mild COVID-19. V gave up 8 bases and J gave up 0 bases, with 17 bases separating them. This CDR3 region has 16 residues. The germline V gene encodes CDR1 ENHRY and CDR2 SYGVKD. Using constant-segment primers, 5'RACE produced TCR alpha and TCR beta cDNA libraries carrying sample barcodes and UMIs. TCRdb reprocessed the 5' RACE reads via MiXCR and lists one record per CDR3 protein. The data show some 50,000 distinct CDR3 sequences, around 10% seen once. The TCR sequence derives from a man younger than 30 who had mild COVID-19 (a few samples of this study predate the infection). Cell type and time point are not known. The sequenced material came from PBMCs or a T cell subset sorted from them (not recorded which). This chain links TRBV10-3 with TRBJ1-5; D might be TRBD1 (6 bases). The CDR3 DNA reads as TGTGCCATCCCTCAGACAGGTGTCCTTAGCAATCAGCCCCAGCATTTT. This translates into CAIPQTGVLSNQPQHF.